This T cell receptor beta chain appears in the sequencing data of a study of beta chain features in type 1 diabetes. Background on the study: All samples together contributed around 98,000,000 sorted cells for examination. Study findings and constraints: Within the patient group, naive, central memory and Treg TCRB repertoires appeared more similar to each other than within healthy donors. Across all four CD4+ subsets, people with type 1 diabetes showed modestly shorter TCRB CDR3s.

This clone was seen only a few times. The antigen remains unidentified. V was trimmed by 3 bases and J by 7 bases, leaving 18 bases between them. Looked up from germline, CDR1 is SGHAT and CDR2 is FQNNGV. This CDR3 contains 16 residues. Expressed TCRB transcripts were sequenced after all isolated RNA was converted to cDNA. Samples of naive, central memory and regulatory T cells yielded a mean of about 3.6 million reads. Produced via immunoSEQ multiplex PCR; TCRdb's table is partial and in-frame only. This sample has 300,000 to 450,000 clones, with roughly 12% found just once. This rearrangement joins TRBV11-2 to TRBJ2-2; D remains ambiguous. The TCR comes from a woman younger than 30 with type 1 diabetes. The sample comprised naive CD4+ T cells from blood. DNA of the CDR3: TGTGCCAGCAGCTTCATTTCCCCCCAAAGGAGCGGGGAGCTGTTTTTT. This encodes CASSFISPQRSGELFF.